This T cell receptor beta chain was identified in a study of long-term antiretroviral therapy in people with HIV. Germline V lookup: CDR1 DFQATT, CDR2 SNEGSKA (reference sequence). V was cut by 3 bases and J by 7 bases, with 9 bases left in between. The CDR3 is 11 residues long. Researchers report immunoSEQ v3.0 was run at survey level. The repertoire was sequenced with immunoSEQ multiplex PCR; TCRdb's copy has only in-frame clones and lacks some. Among around 25,000 clones listed, over 85% were seen once. The TCR was taken from a woman aged 45-65 years with HIV. This chain joins TRBV20-1 and TRBJ1-1; D is ambiguous. Material: unsorted PBMCs, obtained more than 4.7 years after starting antiretroviral therapy. This chain's CDR3 is CSASTLSEAFF. In DNA, the CDR3 is TGCAGTGCTAGTACCCTCAGTGAAGCTTTCTTT.